This T cell receptor beta chain is drawn from a study of T cells after yellow fever vaccination (dated by TCRdb to between 2018 and 2021). Some background on the complete study: The SMART-Seq v4 Ultra Low Input RNA kit was used to prepare libraries from fractions with low cell numbers. Blood was collected at multiple timepoints before and after primary and secondary immunization, and bulk PBMC replicates and cell subsets were isolated. Two healthy male donors, one aged 18 to 30 and one aged 30 to 40 years, made up the cohort. To follow T-cell clones before and after both primary and booster YFV17D yellow fever vaccination, bulk TCR alpha and beta repertoires underwent longitudinal sequencing. Results the study describes overall, beyond this receptor: Because the study included only a couple of donors, the extent to which the findings can be generalized is limited. The secondary T-cell response was weaker than the primary response but faster, peaking on day 5 instead of day 15. A small fraction of clonotypes appeared in both the CD4 and CD8 compartments, likely as a result of convergent recombination. Most clones expanded after primary vaccination (approximately 96% of CD4 and 70% to 90% of CD8) were re-detected after the booster, suggesting that broad memory maintenance occurred. FACS-sorted repertoires could contain abundant contaminating clonotypes from the bulk population, so computational filtering was required.

The CDR3 spans 16 residues, from the cysteine through the phenylalanine. Of the read, only the CDR3 DNA is kept; its 48 bases are in frame from base 1. The germline V gene supplies CDR1 LGHNA and CDR2 YSLEER. At the junction V is shortened by 4 bases and J by 6 bases; bases outside the gene matches: 5. This clonotype was seen ten or more times. Its antigen is not yet known. Per-nucleotide qualities are absent, and no much larger clonotype sits a single base away. The treatment or condition tag for this specimen amounts to: live attenuated yellow fever vaccine strain. PBMCs were isolated from peripheral blood using a standard Ficoll-Paque protocol. Dynabeads CD4 and CD8 positive selection kits were used to isolate CD4 and CD8 T-cell fractions. RNA was extracted with TriZol from bulk PBMCs, CD4 and CD8 fractions, and dextramer-positive and dextramer-negative fractions. The listed sequencing device is Illumina NovaSeq 6000. TCR cDNA was synthesized by 5'RACE template switching, through which a universal primer site and unique molecular identifiers were introduced. cDNA synthesis was primed from both the TCR alpha and TCR beta constant segments. Two PCR steps were used to amplify libraries, with sample barcodes and sequencing adapters being added in the second step. Sequencing of libraries was performed on Illumina HiSeq 2500 (2x100 bp) or NovaSeq (2x150 bp). The published analysis was carried out like this. MIGEC was used to demultiplex reads and collapse the reads into UMI consensus sequences, and MiXCR was used for V(D)J alignment. Vaccine-responding clonotypes were identified with edgeR using replicate PBMC samples, with FDR below 0.01 and a log2 fold change above 5 up to day 15 being required. Bulk clonotypes were assigned CD4 or CD8 identity according to which sequenced CD4 or CD8 repertoire held them at higher abundance. TCRdb itself trimmed the public reads at Q25 with fastp, ran MiXCR and retained productive beta chains. Here each entry gathers all rows of one CDR3 protein and keeps the most common genes and DNA. TCRdb's processing, not the study's, gives the V and J calls here. The sample yields 300,000 to 400,000 distinct CDR3 sequences; roughly an eighth were counted once. 2.5% to 4% of the sample goes to the ten largest clones.

This receptor chain uses TRBV4-3 and TRBJ2-2; 13 middle bases align to TRBD2. This specimen consisted of CD4+ T cells sorted from PBMCs, obtained 15 days after the yellow fever booster vaccination. The source is a man younger than 35 who received the YFV17D yellow fever vaccine. The CDR3 here reads CASSPLAGGPSGELFF. The DNA sequence reads TGCGCCAGCAGCCCACTAGCGGGGGGGCCTTCCGGGGAGCTGTTTTTT.